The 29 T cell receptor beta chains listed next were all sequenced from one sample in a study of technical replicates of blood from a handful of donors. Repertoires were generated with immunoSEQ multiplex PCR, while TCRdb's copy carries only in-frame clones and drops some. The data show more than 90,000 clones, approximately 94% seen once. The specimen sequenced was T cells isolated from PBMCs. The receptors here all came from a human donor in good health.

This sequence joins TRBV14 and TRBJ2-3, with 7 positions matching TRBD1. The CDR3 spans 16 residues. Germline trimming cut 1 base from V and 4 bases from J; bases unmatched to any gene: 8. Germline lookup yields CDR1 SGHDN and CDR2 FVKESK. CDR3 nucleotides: TGTGCCAGCAGCCAAGTACCGGGACAGACGGCAGATACGCAGTATTTT. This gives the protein CASSQVPGQTADTQYF.

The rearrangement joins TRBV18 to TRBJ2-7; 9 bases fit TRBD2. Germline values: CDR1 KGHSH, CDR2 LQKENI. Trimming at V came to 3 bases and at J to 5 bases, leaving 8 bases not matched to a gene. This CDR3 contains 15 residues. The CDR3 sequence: CASSPKIAGDDEQYF. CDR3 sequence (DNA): TGTGCCAGCTCACCTAAGATAGCGGGAGACGACGAGCAGTACTTC.

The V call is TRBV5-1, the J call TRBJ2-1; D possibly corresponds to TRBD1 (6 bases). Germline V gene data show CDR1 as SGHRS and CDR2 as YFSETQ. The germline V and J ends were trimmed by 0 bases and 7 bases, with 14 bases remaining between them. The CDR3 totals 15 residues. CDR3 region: CASSLDRVLRNEQFF. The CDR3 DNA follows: TGCGCCAGCAGCTTGGACAGGGTGTTACGGAATGAGCAGTTCTTC. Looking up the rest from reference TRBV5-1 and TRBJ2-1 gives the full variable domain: KAGVTQTPRYLIKTRGQQVTLSCSPISGHRSVSWYQQTPGQGLQFLFEYFSETQRNKGNFPGRFSGRQFSNSRSEMNVSTLELGDSALYLCASSLDRVLRNEQFFGPGTRLTVL.

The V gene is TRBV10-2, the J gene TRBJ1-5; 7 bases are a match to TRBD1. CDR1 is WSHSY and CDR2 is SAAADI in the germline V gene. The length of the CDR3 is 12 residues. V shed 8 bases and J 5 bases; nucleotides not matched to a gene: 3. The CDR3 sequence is CASGRGDQPQHF. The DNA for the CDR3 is TGCGCCAGCGGCAGGGGGGATCAGCCCCAGCATTTT.

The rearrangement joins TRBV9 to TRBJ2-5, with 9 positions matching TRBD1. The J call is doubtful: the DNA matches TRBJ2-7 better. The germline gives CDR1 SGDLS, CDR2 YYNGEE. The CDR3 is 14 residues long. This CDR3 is CASSAGQGVHEQYF. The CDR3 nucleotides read TGTGCCAGCAGCGCGGGACAGGGTGTCCACGAGCAGTACTTC.

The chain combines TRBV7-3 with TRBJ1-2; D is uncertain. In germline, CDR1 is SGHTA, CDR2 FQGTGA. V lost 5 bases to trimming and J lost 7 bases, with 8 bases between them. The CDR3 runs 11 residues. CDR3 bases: TGTGCCAGCAGCCAGGCTGGTGGCTACACCTTC. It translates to CASSQAGGYTF.

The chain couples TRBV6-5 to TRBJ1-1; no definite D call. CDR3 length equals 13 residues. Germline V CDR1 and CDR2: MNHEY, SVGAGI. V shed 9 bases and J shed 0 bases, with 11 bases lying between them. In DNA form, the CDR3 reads TGTGCCAGTCAGGATCTCATGAACACTGAAGCTTTCTTT. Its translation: CASQDLMNTEAFF.

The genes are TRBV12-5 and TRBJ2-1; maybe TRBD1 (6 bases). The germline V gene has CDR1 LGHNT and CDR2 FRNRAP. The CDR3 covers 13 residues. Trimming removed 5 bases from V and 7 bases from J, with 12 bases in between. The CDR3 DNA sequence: TGTGCTAGTGGTGCATTTCAGGGGAATGAGCAGTTCTTC. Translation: CASGAFQGNEQFF.

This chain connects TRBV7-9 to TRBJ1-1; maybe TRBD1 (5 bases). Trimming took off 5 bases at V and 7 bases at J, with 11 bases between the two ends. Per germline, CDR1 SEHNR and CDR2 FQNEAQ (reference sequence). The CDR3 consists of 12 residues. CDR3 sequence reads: CASSNGQYEAFF. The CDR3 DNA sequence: TGTGCCAGCAGCAATGGACAATATGAAGCTTTCTTT. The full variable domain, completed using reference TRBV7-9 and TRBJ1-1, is DTGVSQNPRHKITKRGQNVTFRCDPISEHNRLYWYRQTLGQGPEFLTYFQNEAQLEKSRLLSDRFSAERPKGSFSTLEIQRTEQGDSAMYLCASSNGQYEAFFGQGTRLTVV.

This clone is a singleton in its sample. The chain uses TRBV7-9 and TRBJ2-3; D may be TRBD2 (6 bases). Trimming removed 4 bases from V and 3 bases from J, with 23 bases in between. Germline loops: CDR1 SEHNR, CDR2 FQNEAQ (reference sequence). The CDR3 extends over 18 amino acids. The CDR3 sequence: CASSSPFSPGGETDTQYF. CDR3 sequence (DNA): TGTGCCAGCAGCTCTCCTTTCTCCCCCGGCGGGGAGACAGATACGCAGTATTTT.

CDR3 loop: CAWNEQGSNEKLFF. For the CDR3, the DNA is TGTGCCTGGAATGAACAGGGTTCTAATGAAAAACTGTTTTTT. This chain connects TRBV30 to TRBJ1-4; perhaps TRBD1 as D (6 bases). The germline V gene encodes CDR1 GTSNPN and CDR2 SVGIG (reference sequence). V was trimmed by 4 bases and J by 3 bases, leaving 12 bases between them. This CDR3 has 14 residues.

The CDR3 spells CASSPNTYSNQPQHF. CDR3 nucleotide sequence: TGTGCCAGCAGCCCTAATACCTATAGCAATCAGCCCCAGCATTTT. The chain joins TRBV28 to TRBJ1-5; D call uncertain. This CDR3 contains 15 residues. V was clipped by 6 bases and J by 0 bases, with 12 bases between them. Germline CDR1 MDHEN, CDR2 SYDVKM.

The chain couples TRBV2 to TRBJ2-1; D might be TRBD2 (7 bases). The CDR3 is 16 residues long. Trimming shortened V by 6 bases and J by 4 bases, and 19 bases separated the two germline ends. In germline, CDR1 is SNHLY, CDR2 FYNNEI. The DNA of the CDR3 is TGTGCCAGCAGGACAGGACTGGGGGGGGTTTACAATGAGCAGTTCTTC. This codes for CASRTGLGGVYNEQFF.

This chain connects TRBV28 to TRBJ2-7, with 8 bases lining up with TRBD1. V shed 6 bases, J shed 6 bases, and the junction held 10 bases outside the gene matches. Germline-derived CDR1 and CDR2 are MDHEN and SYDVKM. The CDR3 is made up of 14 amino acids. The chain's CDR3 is CASSLSDRGGEQYF. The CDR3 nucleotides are TGTGCCAGCAGCCTCTCCGACAGGGGTGGCGAGCAGTACTTC.

CDR3 loop: CASSTHRGSEAFF. CDR3 sequence (DNA): TGTGCCAGTAGTACGCACAGGGGGTCTGAAGCTTTCTTT. This chain uses TRBV19 with TRBJ1-1, with 8 positions matching TRBD1. Trimming at V came to 4 bases and at J to 6 bases, leaving 4 bases not matched to a gene. The CDR3 runs 13 residues. Germline V gene data show CDR1 as LNHDA and CDR2 as SQIVND (reference sequence).

The CDR3 region is CASSQDAGTGKNIQYF. CDR3 nucleotides: TGTGCCAGCAGCCAAGATGCCGGGACAGGGAAAAACATTCAGTACTTC. This chain connects TRBV4-2 to TRBJ2-4, with 9 bases aligning to TRBD1. V was pared by 0 bases and J by 4 bases, with 4 bases of the junction left unmatched. There are 16 residues in the CDR3. Per the germline V gene, CDR1 is LGHNA and CDR2 is YNFKEQ.

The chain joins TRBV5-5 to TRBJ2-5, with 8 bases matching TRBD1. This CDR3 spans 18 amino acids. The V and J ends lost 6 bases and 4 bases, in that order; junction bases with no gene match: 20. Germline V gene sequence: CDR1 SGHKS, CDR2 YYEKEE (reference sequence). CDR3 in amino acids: CASKLGLVGQGLRETQYF. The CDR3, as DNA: TGTGCCAGCAAGCTTGGGTTAGTTGGACAGGGATTACGAGAGACCCAGTACTTC.

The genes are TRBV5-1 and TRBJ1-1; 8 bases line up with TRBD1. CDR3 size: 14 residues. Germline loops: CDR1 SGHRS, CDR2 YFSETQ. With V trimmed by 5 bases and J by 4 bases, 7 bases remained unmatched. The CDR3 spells CASSSTTGATEAFF. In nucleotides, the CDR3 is TGCGCCAGCAGTTCCACGACAGGGGCCACTGAAGCTTTCTTT. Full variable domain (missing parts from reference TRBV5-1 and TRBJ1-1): KAGVTQTPRYLIKTRGQQVTLSCSPISGHRSVSWYQQTPGQGLQFLFEYFSETQRNKGNFPGRFSGRQFSNSRSEMNVSTLELGDSALYLCASSSTTGATEAFFGQGTRLTVV.

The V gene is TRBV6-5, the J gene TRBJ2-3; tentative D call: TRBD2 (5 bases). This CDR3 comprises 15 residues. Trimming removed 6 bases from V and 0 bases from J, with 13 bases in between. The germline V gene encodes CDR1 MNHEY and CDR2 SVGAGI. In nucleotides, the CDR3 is TGTGCCAGCAGAGAGAGGGCCTCCAGCACAGATACGCAGTATTTT. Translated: CASRERASSTDTQYF.

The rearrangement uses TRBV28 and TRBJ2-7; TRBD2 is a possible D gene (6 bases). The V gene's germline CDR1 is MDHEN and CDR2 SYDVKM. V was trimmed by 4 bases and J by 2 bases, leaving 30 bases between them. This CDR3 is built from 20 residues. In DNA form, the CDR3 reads TGTGCCAGCAGTTACCCCTTCTGGGAGGAGAGAGACAACCGGGCCTACGAGCAGTACTTC. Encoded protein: CASSYPFWEERDNRAYEQYF.

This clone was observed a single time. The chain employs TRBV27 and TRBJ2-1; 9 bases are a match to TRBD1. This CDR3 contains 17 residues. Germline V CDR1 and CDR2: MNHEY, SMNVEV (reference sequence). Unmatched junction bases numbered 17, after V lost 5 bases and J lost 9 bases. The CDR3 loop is CASSIQKTDRGGVEQFF. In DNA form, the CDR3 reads TGTGCCAGCAGTATCCAGAAAACGGACAGGGGAGGTGTTGAGCAGTTCTTC.

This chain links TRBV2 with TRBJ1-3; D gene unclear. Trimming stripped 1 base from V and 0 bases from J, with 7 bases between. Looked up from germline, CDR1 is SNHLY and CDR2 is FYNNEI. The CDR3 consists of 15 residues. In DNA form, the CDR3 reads TGTGCCAGCAGTGAAGATCACACCTCTGGAAACACCATATATTTT. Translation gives CASSEDHTSGNTIYF.

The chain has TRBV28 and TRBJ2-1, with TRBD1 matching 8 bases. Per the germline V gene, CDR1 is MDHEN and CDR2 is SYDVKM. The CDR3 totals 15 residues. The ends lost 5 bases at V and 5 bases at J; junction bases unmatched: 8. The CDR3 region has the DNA TGTGCCAGCAGTGGTCCAGGGGGCTTCCACAATGAGCAGTTCTTC. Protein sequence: CASSGPGGFHNEQFF. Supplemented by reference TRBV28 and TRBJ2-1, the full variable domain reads DVKVTQSSRYLVKRTGEKVFLECVQDMDHENMFWYRQDPGLGLRLIYFSYDVKMKEKGDIPEGYSVSREKKERFSLILESASTNQTSMYLCASSGPGGFHNEQFFGPGTRLTVL.

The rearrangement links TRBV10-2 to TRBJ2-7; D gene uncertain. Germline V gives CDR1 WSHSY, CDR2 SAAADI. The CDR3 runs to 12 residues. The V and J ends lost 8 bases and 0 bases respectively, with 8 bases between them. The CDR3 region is CASGPSSYEQYF. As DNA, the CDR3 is TGCGCCAGCGGGCCGAGCTCCTACGAGCAGTACTTC.

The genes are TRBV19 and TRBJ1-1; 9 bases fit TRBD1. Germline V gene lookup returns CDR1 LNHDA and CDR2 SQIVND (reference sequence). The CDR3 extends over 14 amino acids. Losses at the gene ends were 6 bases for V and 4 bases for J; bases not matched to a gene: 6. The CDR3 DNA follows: TGTGCCAGTAGCGCCGGGACAGGGATCACTGAAGCTTTCTTT. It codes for CASSAGTGITEAFF.

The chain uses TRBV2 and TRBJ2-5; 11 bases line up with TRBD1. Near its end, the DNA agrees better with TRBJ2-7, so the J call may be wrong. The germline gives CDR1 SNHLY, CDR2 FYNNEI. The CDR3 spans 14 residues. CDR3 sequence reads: CASKGTGGIYEQYF. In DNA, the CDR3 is TGTGCCAGCAAGGGGACAGGGGGTATCTACGAGCAGTACTTC.

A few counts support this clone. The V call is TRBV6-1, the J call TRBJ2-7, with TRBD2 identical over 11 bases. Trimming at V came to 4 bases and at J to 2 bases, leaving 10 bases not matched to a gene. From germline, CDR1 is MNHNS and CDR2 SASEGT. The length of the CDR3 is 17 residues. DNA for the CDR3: TGTGCCAGCAGTGTCCCCTCTCGACTAGCGGGACCCTACGAGCAGTACTTC. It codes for CASSVPSRLAGPYEQYF.

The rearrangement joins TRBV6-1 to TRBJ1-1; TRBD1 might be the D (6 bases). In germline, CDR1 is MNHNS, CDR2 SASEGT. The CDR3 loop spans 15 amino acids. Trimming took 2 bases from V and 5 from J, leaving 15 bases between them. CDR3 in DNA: TGTGCCAGCAGTGAAACTGGGGGGGCAGGGACTGAAGCTTTCTTT. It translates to CASSETGGAGTEAFF.

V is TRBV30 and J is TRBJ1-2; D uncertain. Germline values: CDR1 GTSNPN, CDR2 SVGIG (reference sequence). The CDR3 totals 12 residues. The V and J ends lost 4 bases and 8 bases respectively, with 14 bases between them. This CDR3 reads CAWIAPSRGYTF. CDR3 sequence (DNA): TGTGCCTGGATTGCGCCGAGTCGGGGCTACACCTTC.